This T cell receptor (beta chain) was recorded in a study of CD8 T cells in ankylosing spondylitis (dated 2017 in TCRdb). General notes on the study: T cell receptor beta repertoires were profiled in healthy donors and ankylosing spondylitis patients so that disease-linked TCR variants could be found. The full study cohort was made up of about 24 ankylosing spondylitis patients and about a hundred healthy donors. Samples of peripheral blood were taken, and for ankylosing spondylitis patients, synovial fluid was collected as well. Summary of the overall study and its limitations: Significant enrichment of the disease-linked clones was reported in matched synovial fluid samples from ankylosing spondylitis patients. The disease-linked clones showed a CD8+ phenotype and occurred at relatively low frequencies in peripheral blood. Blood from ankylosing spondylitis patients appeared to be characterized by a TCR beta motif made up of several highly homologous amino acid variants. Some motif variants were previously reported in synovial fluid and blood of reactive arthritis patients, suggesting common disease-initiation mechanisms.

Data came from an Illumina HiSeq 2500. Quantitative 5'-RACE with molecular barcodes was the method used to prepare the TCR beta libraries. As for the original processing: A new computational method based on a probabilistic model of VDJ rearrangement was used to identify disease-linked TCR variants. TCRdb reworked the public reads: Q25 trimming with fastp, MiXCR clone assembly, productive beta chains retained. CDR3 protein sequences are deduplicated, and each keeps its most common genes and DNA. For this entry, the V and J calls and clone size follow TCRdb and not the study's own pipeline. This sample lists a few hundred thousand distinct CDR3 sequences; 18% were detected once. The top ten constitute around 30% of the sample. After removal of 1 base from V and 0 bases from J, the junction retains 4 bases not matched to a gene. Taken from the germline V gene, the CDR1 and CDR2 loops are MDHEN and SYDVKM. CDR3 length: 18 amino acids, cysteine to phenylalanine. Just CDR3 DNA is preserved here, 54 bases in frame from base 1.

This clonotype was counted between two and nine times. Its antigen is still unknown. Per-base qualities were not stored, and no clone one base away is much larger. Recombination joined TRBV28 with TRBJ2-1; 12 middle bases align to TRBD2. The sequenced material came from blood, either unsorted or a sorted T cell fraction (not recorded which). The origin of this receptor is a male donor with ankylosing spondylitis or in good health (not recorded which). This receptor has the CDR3 CASSLSLAGGPSYNEQFF. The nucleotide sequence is TGTGCCAGCAGTTTATCACTAGCGGGAGGTCCCTCCTACAATGAGCAGTTCTTC. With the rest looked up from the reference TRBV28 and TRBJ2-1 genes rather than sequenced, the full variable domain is DVKVTQSSRYLVKRTGEKVFLECVQDMDHENMFWYRQDPGLGLRLIYFSYDVKMKEKGDIPEGYSVSREKKERFSLILESASTNQTSMYLCASSLSLAGGPSYNEQFFGPGTRLTVL.